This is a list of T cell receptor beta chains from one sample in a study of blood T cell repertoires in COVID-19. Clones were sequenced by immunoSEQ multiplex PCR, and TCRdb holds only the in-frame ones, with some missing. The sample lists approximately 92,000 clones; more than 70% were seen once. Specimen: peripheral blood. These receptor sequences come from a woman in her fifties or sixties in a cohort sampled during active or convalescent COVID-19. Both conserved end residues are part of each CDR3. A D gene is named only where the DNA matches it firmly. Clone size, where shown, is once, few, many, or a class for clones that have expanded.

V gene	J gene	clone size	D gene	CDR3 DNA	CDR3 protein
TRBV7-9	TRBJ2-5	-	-	TGTGCCAGCAGCGAGGGAGAGACCCAGTACTTC	CASSEGETQYF
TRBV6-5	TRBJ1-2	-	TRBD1	TGTGCCAGCAGTCAGTCTTGGTCAGGGGGCTATGGCTACACCTTC	CASSQSWSGGYGYTF
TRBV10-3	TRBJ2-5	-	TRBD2	TGTGCCATCCATAGCGGGAGGGCCTCCGAGACCCAGTACTTC	CAIHSGRASETQYF
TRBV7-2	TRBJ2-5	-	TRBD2	TGTGCCAGCAGCTTACATACTAGCGGGGGGGAAGAGACCCAGTACTTC	CASSLHTSGGEETQYF
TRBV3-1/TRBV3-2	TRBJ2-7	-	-	TGTGCCAGCAGCCCTGGGACTGACTACGAGCAGTACTTC	CASSPGTDYEQYF
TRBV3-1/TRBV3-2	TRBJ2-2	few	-	TGTGCCAGCGGCAGGGGGGCCGGGGAGCTGTTTTTT	CASGRGAGELFF
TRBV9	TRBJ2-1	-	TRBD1	TGTGCCAGCAGCTCATGGACAGGCCCCTTCGCTTACAATGAGCAGTTCTTC	CASSSWTGPFAYNEQFF
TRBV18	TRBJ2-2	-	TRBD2	TGTGCCAGCTCACCTAGGAAGCGGGGCACCAACACCGGGGAGCTGTTTTTT	CASSPRKRGTNTGELFF
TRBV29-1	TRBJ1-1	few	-	TGCAGCGTTGTGACTGGCACCCCTTTGACTGAAGCTTTCTTT	CSVVTGTPLTEAFF
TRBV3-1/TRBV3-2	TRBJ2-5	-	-	TGTGCCAGCAGCCGACTAGGGGCGACCCAGTACTTC	CASSRLGATQYF
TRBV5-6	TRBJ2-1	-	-	TGTGCCAGCAGCCCTAGGACTTTCTCCTACAATGAGCAGTTCTTC	CASSPRTFSYNEQFF
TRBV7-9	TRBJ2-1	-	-	TGTGCCAGCAGCTTAGCCGGCACCTTGGGGCATGAGCAGTTCTTC	CASSLAGTLGHEQFF
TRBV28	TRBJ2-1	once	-	TGTGCCAGCAGAAGAGACTCCCGAAGTGAGCAGTTCTTC	CASRRDSRSEQFF
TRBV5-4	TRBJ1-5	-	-	TGTGCCACCACCCTTTGGGGCAGCAATCAGCCCCAGCATTTT	CATTLWGSNQPQHF
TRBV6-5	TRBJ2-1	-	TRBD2	TGTGCCAGCAGGCGGGAGTGGCAGGCCTACAATGAGCAGTTCTTC	CASRREWQAYNEQFF
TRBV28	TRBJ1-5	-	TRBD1	TGTGCCAGCAGCCTTGTGGGGACAGGGGACAATCAGCCCCAGCATTTT	CASSLVGTGDNQPQHF
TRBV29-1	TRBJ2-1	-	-	TGCAGCGTTTCGACTGGGAATGAGCAGTTCTTC	CSVSTGNEQFF
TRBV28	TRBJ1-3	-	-	TGTGCCAGCAGTTGGGGGGAAGGAAACACCATATATTTT	CASSWGEGNTIYF
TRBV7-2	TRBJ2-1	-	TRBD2	TGTGCCAGCAGACTAGCGGGGGGGCACTACAATGAGCAGTTCTTC	CASRLAGGHYNEQFF
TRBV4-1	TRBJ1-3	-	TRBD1	TGCGCCAGCAGCCAAGAGCGGACAGGGGGAGCTGGAAACACCATATATTTT	CASSQERTGGAGNTIYF
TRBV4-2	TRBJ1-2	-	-	TGTGCCAGCAGCCAAGTCATGGGAGGGGGGTCCGACTATGGCTACACCTTC	CASSQVMGGGSDYGYTF
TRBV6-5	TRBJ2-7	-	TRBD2	TGTGCCAGCAGCCCGGGACTAGCTAGTTACGAGCAGTACTTC	CASSPGLASYEQYF
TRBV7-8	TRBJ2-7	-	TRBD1	TGTGCCAGCAACCCCGGCTGGGGACAGGGTTACGAGCAGTACTTC	CASNPGWGQGYEQYF
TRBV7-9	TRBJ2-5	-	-	TGTGCCAGCAGCTTAGTAGGGAGTGAGACCCAGTACTTC	CASSLVGSETQYF
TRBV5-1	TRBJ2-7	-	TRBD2	TGCGCCAGCAGCTTGGTTGCGGGAGGGGAGGGAGAGCAGTACTTC	CASSLVAGGEGEQYF
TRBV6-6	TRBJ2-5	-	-	TGTGCCAGCAACCCCCCCCGGGGTGGGGAGACCCAGTACTTC	CASNPPRGGETQYF
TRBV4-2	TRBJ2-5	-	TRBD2	TGTGCCAGCAGCCAGATGGGGACAGCGGGGGGAGAGACCCAGTACTTC	CASSQMGTAGGETQYF